This is a list of T cell receptor beta chains from one sample in a study of blood T cell repertoires in COVID-19. The data were produced by immunoSEQ multiplex PCR, yet TCRdb's version contains in-frame clones alone and is incomplete. There are hundreds of thousands of clones in the sample; about 81% occur only once, and under 5% lies in the top ten. Sequencing used PBMCs or T cells enriched from blood (not recorded which). These receptors were collected from a man younger than 45 with acute COVID-19. Each CDR3 is given with its conserved first and last residue. The D gene is left open where the match is weak.

D: TRBD1
J: TRBJ1-2
V: TRBV29-1
CDR3: CSVATGGALDGYTF

D: -
J: TRBJ2-5
V: TRBV18
CDR3: CASSPGAYQETQYF

D: TRBD2
J: TRBJ2-3
V: TRBV7-9
CDR3: CASSPSGSSTDTQYF

D: TRBD2
J: TRBJ2-3
V: TRBV10-1
CDR3: CASSESGLAGVTDTQYF

D: TRBD2
J: TRBJ2-1
V: TRBV19
CDR3: CASNPAQTGTKYNEQFF

D: TRBD1
J: TRBJ2-5
V: TRBV4-3
CDR3: CASSQDAPSGRGRGETQYF

D: -
J: TRBJ2-3
V: TRBV6-5
CDR3: CASIHAGGRADTQYF

D: TRBD1
J: TRBJ2-1
V: TRBV24-1
CDR3: CATSDSKTGYNEQFF

D: -
J: TRBJ2-2
V: TRBV28
CDR3: CASSIGEESGELFF

D: TRBD1
J: TRBJ1-3
V: TRBV18
CDR3: CASSPPRTGGSGNTIYF

D: -
J: TRBJ2-2
V: TRBV5-1
CDR3: CASSLSLGELFF

D: TRBD1
J: TRBJ1-1
V: TRBV19
CDR3: CASTKGTGGWFSTEAFF

D: TRBD1
J: TRBJ1-1
V: TRBV28
CDR3: CASSPPGQGTWNTEAFF

D: TRBD1
J: TRBJ1-5
V: TRBV3-1/TRBV3-2
CDR3: CASSPDRGLKPQHF

D: -
J: TRBJ2-2
V: TRBV7-2
CDR3: CASSSPGVTGTGELFF

D: -
J: TRBJ1-2
V: TRBV5-1
CDR3: CASSLDQGRGGYTF

D: -
J: TRBJ1-2
V: TRBV18
CDR3: CASSPTPAAGGYTF

D: -
J: TRBJ2-1
V: TRBV29-1
CDR3: CSVEGGGSSSYNEQFF

D: -
J: TRBJ2-1
V: TRBV6-2/TRBV6-3
CDR3: CASSPDWEMYNEQFF

D: TRBD2
J: TRBJ2-1
V: TRBV5-1
CDR3: CASALAGVISGNEQFF

D: -
J: TRBJ2-2
V: TRBV3-1/TRBV3-2
CDR3: CASSITKNTGELFF

D: TRBD1
J: TRBJ1-1
V: TRBV19
CDR3: CASSHRGPNTEAFF

D: -
J: TRBJ1-2
V: TRBV28
CDR3: CASTLGPANYGYTF

D: -
J: TRBJ1-6
V: TRBV11-2
CDR3: CASSLATAPNSPLHF

D: -
J: TRBJ2-5
V: TRBV10-2
CDR3: CASSQLAGKETQYF

D: -
J: TRBJ1-1
V: TRBV7-9
CDR3: CASSPRSGDEAFF

D: TRBD2
J: TRBJ2-1
V: TRBV9
CDR3: CASSVGLAGANEQFF